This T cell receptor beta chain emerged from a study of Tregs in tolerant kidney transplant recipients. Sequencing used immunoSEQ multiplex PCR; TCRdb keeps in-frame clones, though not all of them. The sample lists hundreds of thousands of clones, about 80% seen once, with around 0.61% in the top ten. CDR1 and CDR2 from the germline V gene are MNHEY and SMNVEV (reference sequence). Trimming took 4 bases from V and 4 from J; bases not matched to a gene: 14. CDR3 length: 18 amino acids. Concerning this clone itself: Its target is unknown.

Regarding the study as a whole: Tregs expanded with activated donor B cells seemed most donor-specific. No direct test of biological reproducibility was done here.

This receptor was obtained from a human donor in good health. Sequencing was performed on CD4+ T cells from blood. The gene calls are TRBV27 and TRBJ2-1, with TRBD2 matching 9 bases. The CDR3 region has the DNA TGTGCCAGCAGTTCCGTGGGGTGGGCGGGAGGGCCTTACAATGAGCAGTTCTTC. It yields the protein CASSSVGWAGGPYNEQFF.